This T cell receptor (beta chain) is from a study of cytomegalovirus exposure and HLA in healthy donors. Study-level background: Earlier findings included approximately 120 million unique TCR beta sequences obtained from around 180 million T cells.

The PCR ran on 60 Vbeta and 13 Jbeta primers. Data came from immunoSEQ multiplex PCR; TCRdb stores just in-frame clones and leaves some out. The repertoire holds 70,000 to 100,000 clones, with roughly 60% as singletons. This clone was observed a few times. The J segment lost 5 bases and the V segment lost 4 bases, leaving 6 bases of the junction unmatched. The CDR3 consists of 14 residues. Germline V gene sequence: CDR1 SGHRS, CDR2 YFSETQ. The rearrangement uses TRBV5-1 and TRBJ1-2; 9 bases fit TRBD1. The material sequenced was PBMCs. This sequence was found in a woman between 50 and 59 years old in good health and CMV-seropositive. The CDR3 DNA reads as TGCGCCAGCAGCCCCGGGACAGGGAGGTATGGCTACACCTTC. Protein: CASSPGTGRYGYTF.